A single sample gave rise to the 14 T cell receptor beta chains below, sequenced in a study of CD8 T cells in Susac syndrome. The authors reverse transcribed roughly 0.5 to 1 ug RNA with random hexamers. TCRdb used MiXCR to reprocess the immunoSEQ multiplex PCR reads, holding one entry per CDR3 protein. The repertoire holds about 150,000 distinct CDR3 sequences, with approximately 95% as singletons. The sequencing sample was made of CD4+ T cells from PBMCs. The receptors derive from a human donor with Susac syndrome.

The rearrangement uses TRBV20-1 and TRBJ1-1; tentatively, D is TRBD1 (5 bases). With 7 bases removed from V and 5 bases from J, the gap between germline ends came to 14 bases. The CDR3 loop spans 12 amino acids. Per germline, CDR1 DFQATT and CDR2 SNEGSKA (reference sequence). Written as DNA, the CDR3 is TGCAGTGGTAGCAGGGAGGGTACTGAAGCTTTCTTT. This encodes CSGSREGTEAFF.

The chain combines TRBV7-3 with TRBJ2-1; TRBD1 matches at 7 bases. CDR1 is SGHTA, CDR2 FQGTGA, per germline. V lost 8 bases to trimming and J lost 14 bases; unmatched junction nucleotides: 12. The CDR3 has 12 residues. DNA of the CDR3: TGTGCCAGCGGCCAGGGGGTTAGCGCCGAGTTCTTC. Translation gives CASGQGVSAEFF.

This clonotype was seen just once. V usage is TRBV25-1 and J usage is TRBJ1-1, with TRBD1 matching over 7 bases. Germline V gives CDR1 MGHDK, CDR2 SYGVNS. The CDR3 consists of 14 residues. J was trimmed by 1 base and V by 8 bases; bases with no gene match: 7. The CDR3 DNA reads TGTGCCAGCCAGGGGGAAGGTTGGAACACTGAAGCTTTCTTT. Translation gives CASQGEGWNTEAFF.

The chain carries TRBV5-4 and TRBJ2-7; 7 bases align to TRBD2. This CDR3 spans 12 amino acids. From germline, CDR1 is SGHNT and CDR2 YYREEE (reference sequence). The V and J ends lost 4 bases and 6 bases, in that order; junction bases with no gene match: 4. CDR3 DNA: TGTGCCAGCAGCCAGTGGGGGGGCGAGCAGTACTTC. It encodes CASSQWGGEQYF.

The J gene is TRBJ2-5, the V gene TRBV20-1, with D perhaps being TRBD1 or TRBD2 (6 bases each). The V end was cut by 6 bases, the J end by 4 bases, with 21 bases between. Germline V CDR1 and CDR2: DFQATT, SNEGSKA (reference sequence). The CDR3 has 15 residues. The CDR3 DNA reads as TGCAGTGCCCGCGGTGCACGGGGGCCGGGAGAGACCCAGTACTTC. Translating gives CSARGARGPGETQYF.

In this sample, this clonotype turned up once. The CDR3, as DNA: TGTGCCAGCAGCGTATCGGGACAGGGGATAGTATACGAGCAGTACTTC. Amino acid sequence: CASSVSGQGIVYEQYF. This rearrangement joins TRBV9 to TRBJ2-7, with TRBD1 matching 10 bases. CDR3 length equals 16 residues. Germline CDR1 SGDLS, CDR2 YYNGEE. The junction had 8 bases not matched to a gene; V was cut back by 1 base and J by 4 bases.

The V and J genes are TRBV29-1 and TRBJ2-7; TRBD2 aligns across 9 bases. V gave up 8 bases and J gave up 1 base; unmatched junction bases: 6. The CDR3 is 13 residues long. Per the germline V gene, CDR1 is SQVTM and CDR2 is ANQGSEA. Here the CDR3 reads CSIGLAPSYEQYF. The CDR3, as DNA: TGCAGCATCGGACTAGCGCCTTCCTACGAGCAGTACTTC.

The CDR3 protein is CATSSRDREAFF. The CDR3 DNA sequence: TGTGCCACCAGCAGCCGGGACAGGGAAGCTTTCTTT. The chain links TRBV15 to TRBJ1-1, with 8 bases lining up with TRBD1. Germline trimming cut 3 bases from V and 8 bases from J; bases unmatched to any gene: 2. This CDR3 is built from 12 residues. Germline V gene data show CDR1 as LNHNV and CDR2 as YYDKDF (reference sequence).

This chain uses TRBV6-1 with TRBJ2-6, with D perhaps TRBD1 (6 bases). Deletions cut 7 bases from V and 2 bases from J, with 21 bases between. This CDR3 spans 18 amino acids. Germline assignment: CDR1 MNHNS and CDR2 SASEGT. The CDR3 region is CASTTIFNRAPGANVLTF. Here the CDR3 DNA reads TGTGCCAGCACCACCATTTTCAACAGGGCCCCTGGGGCCAACGTCCTGACTTTC.

This chain connects TRBV18 to TRBJ1-2, with D possibly being TRBD1 (6 bases). Trimming removed 1 base at V and 6 bases at J, with 12 bases between. The germline V gene has CDR1 KGHSH and CDR2 LQKENI. The CDR3 runs to 14 residues. The CDR3 here is CASSPLGTPDGYTF. The CDR3 DNA follows: TGTGCCAGCTCACCACTTGGGACACCGGATGGCTACACCTTC.

The chain is built from TRBV5-8 and TRBJ2-7, with D uncertain. The germline gives CDR1 SGHTS, CDR2 YDEGEE. V was shortened by 2 bases and J by 2 bases, with 8 bases between the two germline ends. This CDR3 comprises 13 residues. CDR3 in DNA: TGTGCCAGCAGCTTCCCAGGTACCTACGAGCAGTACTTC. Its translation is CASSFPGTYEQYF.

J is TRBJ2-3 and V is TRBV7-2; 9 nucleotides line up with TRBD1. The CDR3 contains 15 residues. The germline V gene has CDR1 SGHTA and CDR2 FQGNSA. The J segment lost 7 bases and the V segment lost 1 base, leaving 6 bases of the junction unmatched. CDR3 DNA sequence: TGTGCCAGCAGCTTAGGGGGACAGGGTAGCAATACGCAGTATTTT. This codes for CASSLGGQGSNTQYF.

This clonotype was seen only a few times. This chain's CDR3 is CASSSTGYGYTF. CDR3 in DNA: TGTGCCAGCAGTTCGACGGGCTATGGCTACACCTTC. The rearrangement links TRBV6-6 to TRBJ1-2; D not resolved. The CDR3 is 12 amino acids. Deletions cut 4 bases from V and 4 bases from J, with 7 bases between. Germline-derived CDR1 and CDR2 are MNHNY and SVGAGI (reference sequence).

This clonotype was seen only once. The CDR3 sequence: CASGPATSGYTDTQYF. DNA of the CDR3: TGTGCTAGTGGCCCTGCCACTAGCGGATACACAGATACGCAGTATTTT. This chain links TRBV12-5 with TRBJ2-3; 8 nucleotides match TRBD2. The CDR3 sequence is 16 residues long. Germline V lookup: CDR1 LGHNT, CDR2 FRNRAP. The ends lost 6 bases at V and 2 bases at J; junction bases unmatched: 10. The complete variable domain, with remaining parts taken from reference TRBV12-5 and TRBJ2-3, reads DARVTQTPRHKVTEMGQEVTMRCQPILGHNTVFWYRQTMMQGLELLAYFRNRAPLDDSGMPKDRFSAEMPDATLATLKIQPSEPRDSAVYFCASGPATSGYTDTQYFGPGTRLTVL.